These 2 T cell receptor beta chains originate from one sample sequenced in a study of shared clonotypes between healthy human individuals. Assay used: immunoSEQ multiplex PCR; TCRdb lists only in-frame clones, some missing. The table records about 2 million clones, 85% to 95% of them present only once. The sequencing input was naive CD4+ T cells sorted from blood. Subset: CD45RA+ positively selected. These receptors were taken from a man aged 18 to 29 in good health.

This chain joins TRBV5-6 and TRBJ1-2, with D hard to call. The CDR3 runs 15 residues. V dropped 0 bases and J dropped 4 bases, with 13 bases sitting between them. Germline CDR1 is SGHDT and CDR2 is YYEEEE. CDR3 nucleotide sequence: TGTGCCAGCAGCTTGGGAGGGCCCTACCCCTATGGCTACACCTTC. This encodes CASSLGGPYPYGYTF.

The chain has TRBV6-1 and TRBJ2-3, with TRBD2 as a possible D gene (6 bases). The ends were cut back, 6 bases at V and 5 bases at J, with 18 bases in the middle. The CDR3 loop spans 15 amino acids. CDR1 is MNHNS, CDR2 SASEGT, per germline. CDR3 loop: CASRSLGGFLDTQYF. Written as DNA, the CDR3 is TGTGCCAGCAGGTCCCTAGGAGGGTTCCTAGATACGCAGTATTTT.